This TCR beta chain came from a study of blood T cells in healthy people across ages. General observations from the study: Roughly linearly, TCR beta diversity per million T cells fell as age increased. The percentage of naive T cells correlated strongly with TCR beta diversity.

About this clonotype: The target antigen is unknown.

The CDR3 is made up of 10 amino acids. CDR1 is DFQATT, CDR2 SNEGSKA, per germline (reference sequence). Trimming left V 3 bases short and J 6 bases short, with 4 bases between. A sample-barcoded 5' primer and a J-beta primer mix were used in a second PCR of roughly 6 to 11 cycles. Using its own MiXCR run on the 5' RACE reads, TCRdb lists one record per CDR3 protein. The sample comprises roughly 1,000,000 distinct CDR3 sequences, 20% to 25% of which are singletons, and around 0.75% rests with the top ten. The study recruited healthy Caucasian donors from Russia who were aged about 6 to 90. These same data were also listed under a study on T cells of mothers and their children. That paper notes: None of the identified T cell clones proved to be persistent microchimeric clones.

The receptor was isolated from a girl aged 2 to 9 in good health. V is TRBV20-1 and J is TRBJ2-3; D is undetermined. Sequencing was carried out using blood. The CDR3 spells CSARWDTQYF. The CDR3 DNA is TGCAGTGCTAGGTGGGATACGCAGTATTTT.